This TCR beta chain was sequenced in a study of regulatory T cells in long-lasting Graves disease. Arm-PCR of CDR3 regions and iRepertoire HTBI primers were the basis on which TCR beta libraries were built. TCRdb processed the multiplex PCR reads anew with MiXCR; each CDR3 protein has one entry. The sample shows about 320,000 distinct CDR3 sequences, 18% of them seen only once. Study observations and caveats: Tissue studied was limited to peripheral blood, excluding thyroid tissue.

Time point denoted: newly diagnosed GD, antithyroid drugs for less than 3 months. After RNA was extracted from PBMCs, the TCR library was made from it. Comment on this clonotype: What it binds is not known. Since a far larger clone is one base different, this is likely a read error.

The sequencing used peripheral blood mononuclear cells (PBMCs), collected at new diagnosis, from a patient treated with antithyroid drugs. The sequence came from a female donor with Graves disease.

The CDR3 bases are TGTGCCAACAGCTTGGCTCCGGCGGGGGCGGTGGGGAAGACCCAGTACTTC. It specifies CANSLAPAGAVGKTQYF. This chain links TRBV5-8 with TRBJ2-4; TRBD2 is a possible D gene (7 bases). With the DNA end fitting TRBJ2-5 better, the J assignment may be wrong. The CDR3 consists of 17 residues. Germline CDR1 is SGHTS and CDR2 is YDEGEE.